This T cell receptor (beta chain) stems from a study of cytomegalovirus exposure and HLA in healthy donors. Study background: Prior work identified 100 million to 130 million unique TCR beta sequences in approximately 180 million T cells.

This clone was seen only a few times. Its antigen remains unknown. General study points: Donors belonging to an Asian-associated ancestry cluster reportedly showed fewer N-insertions in productive TCRs than the roughly 670-donor mean, according to what a later analysis found. TCR beta V- and J-gene trimming, according to a later analysis, was linked to a missense DCLRE1C variant. Most subjects' HLA-A and HLA-B alleles were reportedly predicted from TCR beta sequences.

Trimming left V 7 bases short and J 0 bases short, with 16 bases between. This CDR3 spans 16 amino acids. The germline V gene has CDR1 SNHLY and CDR2 FYNNEI. 60 Vbeta and 13 Jbeta primers were used in PCR. Repertoires were generated with immunoSEQ multiplex PCR, while TCRdb's copy carries only in-frame clones and drops some. Of roughly 230,000 clones listed, roughly 73% are singletons. The chain links TRBV2 to TRBJ1-5; tentative D call: TRBD1 (5 bases). The sequence was collected from a boy younger than 18 in good health and CMV-seronegative. Sequenced sample: PBMCs. The CDR3 region is CASKGMGPYSNQPQHF. The DNA of the CDR3 is TGTGCCAGCAAGGGGATGGGCCCTTATAGCAATCAGCCCCAGCATTTT. Together with reference TRBV2 and TRBJ1-5, the CDR3 gives the full variable domain: EPEVTQTPSHQVTQMGQEVILRCVPISNHLYFYWYRQILGQKVEFLVSFYNNEISEKSEIFDDQFSVERPDGSNFTLKIRSTKLEDSAMYFCASKGMGPYSNQPQHFGDGTRLSIL.